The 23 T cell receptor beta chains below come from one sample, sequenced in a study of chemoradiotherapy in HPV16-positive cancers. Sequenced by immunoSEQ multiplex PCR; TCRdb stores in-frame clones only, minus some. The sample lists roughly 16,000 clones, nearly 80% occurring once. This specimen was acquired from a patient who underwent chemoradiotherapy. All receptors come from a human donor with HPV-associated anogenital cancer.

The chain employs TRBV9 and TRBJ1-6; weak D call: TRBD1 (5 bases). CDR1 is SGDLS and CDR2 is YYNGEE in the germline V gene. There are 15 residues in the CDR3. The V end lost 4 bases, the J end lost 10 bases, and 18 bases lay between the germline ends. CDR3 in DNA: TGTGCCAGCAGCTGGGGCGGCGGGTACCGGTCACCCCTCCACTTT. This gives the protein CASSWGGGYRSPLHF.

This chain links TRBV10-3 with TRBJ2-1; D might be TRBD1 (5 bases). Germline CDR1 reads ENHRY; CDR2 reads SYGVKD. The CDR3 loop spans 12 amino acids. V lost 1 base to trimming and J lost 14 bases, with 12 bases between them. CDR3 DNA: TGTGCCATCAGTGAGTTTGGGGCTAGGGAGTTCTTC. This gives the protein CAISEFGAREFF.

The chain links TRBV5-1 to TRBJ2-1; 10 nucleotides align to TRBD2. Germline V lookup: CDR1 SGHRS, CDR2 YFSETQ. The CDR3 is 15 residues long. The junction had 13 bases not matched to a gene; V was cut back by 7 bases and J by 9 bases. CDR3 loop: CASRLGKLAGSEQFF. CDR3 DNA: TGCGCCAGCCGATTGGGGAAACTAGCGGGGTCTGAGCAGTTCTTC.

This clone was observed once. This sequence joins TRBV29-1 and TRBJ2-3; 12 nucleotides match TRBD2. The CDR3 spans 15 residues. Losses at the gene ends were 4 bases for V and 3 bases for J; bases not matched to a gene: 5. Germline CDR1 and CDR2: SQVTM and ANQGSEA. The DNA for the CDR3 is TGCAGCGTTGGTCCTAGCGGGGGGGCAACAGATACGCAGTATTTT. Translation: CSVGPSGGATDTQYF.

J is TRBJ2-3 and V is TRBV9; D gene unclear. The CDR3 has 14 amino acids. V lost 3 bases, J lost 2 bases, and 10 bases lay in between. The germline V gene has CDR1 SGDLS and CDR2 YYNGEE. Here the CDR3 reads CASSGGFPTDTQYF. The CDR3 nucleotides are TGTGCCAGCAGCGGGGGATTTCCCACAGATACGCAGTATTTT.

The CDR3 region is CASSLGALPQETQYF. The CDR3 nucleotides are TGTGCCAGCAGCCTAGGAGCCCTGCCTCAAGAGACCCAGTACTTC. The chain has TRBV7-6 and TRBJ2-5; no definite D call. V was pared by 5 bases and J by 2 bases, with 15 bases between. The germline gives CDR1 SGHVS, CDR2 FNYEAQ. The CDR3 consists of 15 residues.

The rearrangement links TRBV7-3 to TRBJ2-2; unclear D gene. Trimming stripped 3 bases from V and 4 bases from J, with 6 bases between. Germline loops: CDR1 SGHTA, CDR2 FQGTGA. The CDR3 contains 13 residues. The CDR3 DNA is TGTGCCAGCAGCTTCGCTCCCACCGGGGAGCTGTTTTTT. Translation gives CASSFAPTGELFF.

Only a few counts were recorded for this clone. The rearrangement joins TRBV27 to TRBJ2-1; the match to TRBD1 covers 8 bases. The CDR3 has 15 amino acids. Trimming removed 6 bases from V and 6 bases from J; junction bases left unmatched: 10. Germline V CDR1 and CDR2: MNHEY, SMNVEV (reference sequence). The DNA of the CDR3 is TGTGCCAGCAGGGTACAGGGGGTCCTTGGCAATGAGCAGTTCTTC. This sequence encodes CASRVQGVLGNEQFF.

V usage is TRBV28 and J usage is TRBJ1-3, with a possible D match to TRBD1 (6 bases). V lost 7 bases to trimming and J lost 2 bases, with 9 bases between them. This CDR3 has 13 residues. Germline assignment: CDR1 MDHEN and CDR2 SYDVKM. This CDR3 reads CASIAGAGNTIYF. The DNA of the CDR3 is TGTGCCAGCATCGCAGGGGCTGGAAACACCATATATTTT.

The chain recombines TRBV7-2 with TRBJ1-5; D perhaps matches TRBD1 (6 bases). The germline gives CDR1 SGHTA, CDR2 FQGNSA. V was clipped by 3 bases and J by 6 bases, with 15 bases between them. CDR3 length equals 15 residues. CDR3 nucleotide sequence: TGTGCCAGCAGCTTGATCGGGCAAGGGGGTCAGCCCCAGCATTTT. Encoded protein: CASSLIGQGGQPQHF.

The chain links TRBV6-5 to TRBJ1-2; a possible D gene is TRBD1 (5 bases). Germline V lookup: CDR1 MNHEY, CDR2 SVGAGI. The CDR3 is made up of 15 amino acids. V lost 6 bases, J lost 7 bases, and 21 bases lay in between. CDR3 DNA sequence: TGTGCCAGCAGCATTCGCGGGGACCTCACTACTGGCTACACCTTC. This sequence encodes CASSIRGDLTTGYTF.

The CDR3, as DNA: TGTGCCAGCAGCCGCGAGGGCCAAAGGAATCAGCCCCAGCATTTT. It specifies CASSREGQRNQPQHF. V and J are TRBV7-2 and TRBJ1-5; D ambiguous. V shed 5 bases and J shed 4 bases, with 15 bases lying between them. CDR3 length equals 15 residues. The germline V gene encodes CDR1 SGHTA and CDR2 FQGNSA.

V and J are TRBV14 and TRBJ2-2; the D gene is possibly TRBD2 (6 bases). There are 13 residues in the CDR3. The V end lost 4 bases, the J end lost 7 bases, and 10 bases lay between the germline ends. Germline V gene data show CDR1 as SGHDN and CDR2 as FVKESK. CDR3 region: CASSPGTHGELFF. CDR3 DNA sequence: TGTGCCAGCAGCCCAGGGACTCACGGGGAGCTGTTTTTT.

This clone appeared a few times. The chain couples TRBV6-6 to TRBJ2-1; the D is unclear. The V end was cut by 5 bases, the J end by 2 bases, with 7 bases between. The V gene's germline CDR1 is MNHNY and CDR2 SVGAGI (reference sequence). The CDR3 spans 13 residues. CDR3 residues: CASSPGTYNEQFF. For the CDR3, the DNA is TGTGCCAGCAGTCCCGGCACCTACAATGAGCAGTTCTTC.

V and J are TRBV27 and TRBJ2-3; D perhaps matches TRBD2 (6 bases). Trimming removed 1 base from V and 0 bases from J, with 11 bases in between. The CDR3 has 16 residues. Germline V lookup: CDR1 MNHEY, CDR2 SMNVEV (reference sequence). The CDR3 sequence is CASSLWFGGSTDTQYF. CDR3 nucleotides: TGTGCCAGCAGTTTATGGTTCGGGGGAAGCACAGATACGCAGTATTTT.

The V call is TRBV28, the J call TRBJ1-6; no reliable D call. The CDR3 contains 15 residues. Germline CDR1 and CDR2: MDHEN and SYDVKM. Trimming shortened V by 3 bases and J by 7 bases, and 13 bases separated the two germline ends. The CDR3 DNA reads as TGTGCCAGCAGTTTCCCTCCTCGGCGGAATTCACCCCTCCACTTT. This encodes CASSFPPRRNSPLHF.

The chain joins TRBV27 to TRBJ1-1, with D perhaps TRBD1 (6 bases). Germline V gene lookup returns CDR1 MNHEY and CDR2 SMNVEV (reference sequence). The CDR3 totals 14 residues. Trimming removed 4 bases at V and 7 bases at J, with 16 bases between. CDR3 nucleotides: TGTGCCAGCAGTTCCAGACGGACAGCCGTTGAAGCTTTCTTT. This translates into CASSSRRTAVEAFF.

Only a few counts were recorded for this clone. The CDR3 DNA is TGTGCCAGCAGCCCAAGCGGGGGTGTTGGAGGCTACACCTTC. As protein: CASSPSGGVGGYTF. The rearrangement joins TRBV5-4 to TRBJ1-2; maybe TRBD1 (5 bases). The CDR3 totals 14 residues. V was clipped by 4 bases and J by 8 bases, with 18 bases between them. The V gene's germline CDR1 is SGHNT and CDR2 YYREEE (reference sequence).

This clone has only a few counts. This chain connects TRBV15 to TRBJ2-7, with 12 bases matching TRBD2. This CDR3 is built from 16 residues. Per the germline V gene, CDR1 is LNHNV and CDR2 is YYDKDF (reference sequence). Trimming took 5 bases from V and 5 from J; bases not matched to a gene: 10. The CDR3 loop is CATSGYLRTSGDEQYF. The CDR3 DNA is TGTGCCACCAGCGGATACCTAAGGACTAGCGGGGACGAGCAGTACTTC.

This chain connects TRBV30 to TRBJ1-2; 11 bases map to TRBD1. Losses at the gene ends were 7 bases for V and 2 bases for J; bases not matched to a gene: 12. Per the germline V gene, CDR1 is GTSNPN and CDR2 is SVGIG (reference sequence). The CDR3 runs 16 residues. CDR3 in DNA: TGTGCCTACCCGGGACAGGGGGTAGGACTAAACTATGGCTACACCTTC. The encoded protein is CAYPGQGVGLNYGYTF.

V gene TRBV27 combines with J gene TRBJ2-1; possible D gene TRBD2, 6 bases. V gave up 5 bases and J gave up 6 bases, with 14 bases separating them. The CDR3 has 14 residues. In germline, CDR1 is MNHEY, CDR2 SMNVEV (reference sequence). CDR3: CASSRNPTSNEQFF. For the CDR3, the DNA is TGTGCCAGCAGTCGAAACCCGACTAGCAATGAGCAGTTCTTC.

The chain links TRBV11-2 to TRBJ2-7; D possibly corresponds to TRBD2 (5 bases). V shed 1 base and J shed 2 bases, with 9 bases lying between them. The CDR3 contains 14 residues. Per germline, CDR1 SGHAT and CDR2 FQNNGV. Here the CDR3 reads CASSLGPGTYEQYF. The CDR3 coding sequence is TGTGCCAGCAGCTTAGGGCCGGGAACCTACGAGCAGTACTTC.

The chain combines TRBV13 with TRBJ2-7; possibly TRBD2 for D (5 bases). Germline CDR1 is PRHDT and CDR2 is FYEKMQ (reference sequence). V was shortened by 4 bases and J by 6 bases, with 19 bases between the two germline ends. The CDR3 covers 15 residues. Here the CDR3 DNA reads TGTGCCAGCAGCTCTAGCCTATACTCGCGTTCCGAGCAGTACTTC. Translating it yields CASSSSLYSRSEQYF. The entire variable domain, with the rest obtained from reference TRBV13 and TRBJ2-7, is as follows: AAGVIQSPRHLIKEKRETATLKCYPIPRHDTVYWYQQGPGQDPQFLISFYEKMQSDKGSIPDRFSAQQFSDYHSELNMSSLELGDSALYFCASSSSLYSRSEQYFGPGTRLTVT.